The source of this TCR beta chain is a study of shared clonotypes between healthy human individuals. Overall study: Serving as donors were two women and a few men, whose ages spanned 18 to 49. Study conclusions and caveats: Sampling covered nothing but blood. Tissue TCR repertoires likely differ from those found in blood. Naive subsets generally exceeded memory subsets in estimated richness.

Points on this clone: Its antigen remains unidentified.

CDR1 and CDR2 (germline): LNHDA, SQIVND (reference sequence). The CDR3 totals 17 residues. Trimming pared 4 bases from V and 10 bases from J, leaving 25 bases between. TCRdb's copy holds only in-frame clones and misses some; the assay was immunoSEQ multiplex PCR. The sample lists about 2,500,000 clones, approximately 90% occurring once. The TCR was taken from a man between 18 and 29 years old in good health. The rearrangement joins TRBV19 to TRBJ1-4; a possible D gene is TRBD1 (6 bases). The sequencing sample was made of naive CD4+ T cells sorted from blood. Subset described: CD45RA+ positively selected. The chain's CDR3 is CASSSTSGQTGQRKLFF. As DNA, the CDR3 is TGTGCCAGTAGTAGCACTTCGGGACAAACAGGGCAGCGAAAACTGTTTTTT. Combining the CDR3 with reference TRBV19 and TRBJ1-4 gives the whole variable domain DGGITQSPKYLFRKEGQNVTLSCEQNLNHDAMYWYRQDPGQGLRLIYYSQIVNDFQKGDIAEGYSVSREKKESFPLTVTSAQKNPTAFYLCASSSTSGQTGQRKLFFGSGTQLSVL.